What follows is one T cell receptor beta chain and its context. Its antigen is not known. A history of autoimmune disease or systemic immunosuppression excluded patients. This specimen belongs to a study of OX40 agonist ivuxolimab in advanced cancers. The wider study: Antecedent anti-PD-1, anti-PD-L1 or anti-CTLA-4 therapy was permissible, with around 41% having received some.

Assay: immunoSEQ multiplex PCR; the TCRdb copy retains only in-frame clones and omits some. Seen here are 66,000 or so clones, around 92% observed once, and the top ten hold around 25%. Notes on the study in general: More expanded clones were seen, on average, in CD8+ T cells than in CD4+. Among some nonresponders, normalized T-cell clonal expansion was also low.

Sequencing was performed on CD4+ or CD8+ T cells sorted from blood, taken in a trial of the OX40 agonist ivuxolimab. The sequence derives from an adult with an advanced solid tumor such as melanoma, head and neck, liver or kidney cancer.

This CDR3 reads CASSYSIVRTEAFF. CDR3 DNA sequence: TGTGCCAGCAGTTACTCGATAGTAAGAACTGAAGCTTTCTTT. The chain combines TRBV6-6 with TRBJ1-1; D call uncertain. Germline CDR1 reads MNHNY; CDR2 reads SVGAGI (reference sequence). Trimming shortened V by 0 bases and J by 5 bases, and 10 bases separated the two germline ends. The CDR3 length is 14 residues.